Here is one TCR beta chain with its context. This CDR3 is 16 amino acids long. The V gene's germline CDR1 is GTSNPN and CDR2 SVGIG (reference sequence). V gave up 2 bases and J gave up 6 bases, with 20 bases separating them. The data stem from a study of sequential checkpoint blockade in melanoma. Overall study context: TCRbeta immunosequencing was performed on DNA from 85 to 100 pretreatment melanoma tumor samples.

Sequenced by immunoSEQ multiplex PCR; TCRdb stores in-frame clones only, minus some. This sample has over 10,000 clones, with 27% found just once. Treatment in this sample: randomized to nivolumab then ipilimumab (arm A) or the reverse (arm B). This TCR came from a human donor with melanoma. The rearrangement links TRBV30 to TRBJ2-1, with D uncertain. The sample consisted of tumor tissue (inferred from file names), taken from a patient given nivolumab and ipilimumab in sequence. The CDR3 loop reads CAWSPDSTQPSNEQFF. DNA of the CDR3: TGTGCCTGGAGTCCCGACTCCACCCAACCCTCCAATGAGCAGTTCTTC.